These 9 T cell receptor beta chains came from one sample sequenced in a study of control samples from healthy donors and cancer patients. TCRdb's copy holds only in-frame clones and misses some; the assay was immunoSEQ multiplex PCR. The sample records about 120,000 clones, approximately 88% being singletons. Source material: blood. Receptors were obtained from a man aged 40-50 years in good health.

The rearrangement links TRBV19 to TRBJ1-4; D might be TRBD1 (6 bases). The ends were cut back, 5 bases at V and 5 bases at J, with 9 bases in the middle. The CDR3 totals 13 residues. Germline CDR1 and CDR2: LNHDA and SQIVND (reference sequence). CDR3 amino acids: CASSRQGNEKLFF. The CDR3 coding sequence is TGTGCCAGTAGTCGGCAGGGGAATGAAAAACTGTTTTTT.

The chain carries TRBV7-3 and TRBJ2-1; TRBD1 or TRBD2 may be the D gene (5 bases each). CDR1 is SGHTA, CDR2 FQGTGA, per germline. Between the trimmed V and J ends, which lost 2 bases and 7 bases, there was a span of 9 bases. The CDR3 covers 13 residues. In DNA form, the CDR3 reads TGTGCCAGCAGCTTAGGGGGTAGGAATGAGCAGTTCTTC. It encodes CASSLGGRNEQFF. Filled out from reference TRBV7-3 and TRBJ2-1, the complete variable domain reads GAGVSQTPSNKVTEKGKYVELRCDPISGHTALYWYRQSLGQGPEFLIYFQGTGAADDSGLPNDRFFAVRPEGSVSTLKIQRTERGDSAVYLCASSLGGRNEQFFGPGTRLTVL.

The chain has TRBV10-1 and TRBJ2-7; D is uncertain. This CDR3 spans 13 amino acids. The germline V gene has CDR1 WNHNN and CDR2 SYGVQD (reference sequence). With 6 bases removed from V and 2 bases from J, the gap between germline ends came to 11 bases. The CDR3 sequence is CASSPGPAYEQYF. The CDR3 DNA reads TGCGCCAGCAGCCCTGGGCCAGCCTACGAGCAGTACTTC.

This sequence joins TRBV2 and TRBJ1-5; 9 nucleotides agree with TRBD1. Trimming took 10 bases from V and 3 from J; bases not matched to a gene: 7. CDR3 length: 14 amino acids. The germline gives CDR1 SNHLY, CDR2 FYNNEI. The CDR3 DNA sequence: TGTGCCACCCGAGGACAGGGGAACAATCAGCCCCAGCATTTT. This sequence encodes CATRGQGNNQPQHF.

The rearrangement joins TRBV6-5 to TRBJ1-3, with 7 bases identical to TRBD1. The germline V gene has CDR1 MNHEY and CDR2 SVGAGI. This CDR3 spans 15 amino acids. V dropped 7 bases and J dropped 0; count of bases not matched to a gene: 6. The CDR3 nucleotides are TGTGCCAGCAAGCTCCAGGGGGACTCTGGAAACACCATATATTTT. Its translation is CASKLQGDSGNTIYF.

The chain carries TRBV19 and TRBJ1-1, with 7 bases aligning to TRBD1. V shed 2 bases, J shed 4 bases, and the junction held 7 bases outside the gene matches. The CDR3 has 15 residues. Germline lookup yields CDR1 LNHDA and CDR2 SQIVND (reference sequence). The CDR3 DNA reads as TGTGCCAGTAGTATACCGACAGGGAGAAGCACTGAAGCTTTCTTT. Translation: CASSIPTGRSTEAFF.

This rearrangement joins TRBV9 to TRBJ2-1, with 12 bases fitting TRBD2. The germline V gene encodes CDR1 SGDLS and CDR2 YYNGEE. The CDR3 length is 15 residues. V gave up 4 bases and J gave up 5 bases; unmatched junction bases: 4. The CDR3 is CASSLRTSGDNEQFF. The CDR3 DNA follows: TGTGCCAGCAGCTTAAGGACTAGCGGGGACAATGAGCAGTTCTTC.

V usage is TRBV13 and J usage is TRBJ1-2; no definite D call. CDR1 is PRHDT, CDR2 FYEKMQ, per germline (reference sequence). This CDR3 contains 13 residues. Trimming removed 4 bases at V and 8 bases at J, with 14 bases between. The CDR3 nucleotides are TGTGCCAGCAGCTCCCGGACGCGGGCGGGCTACACCTTC. The encoded protein is CASSSRTRAGYTF.

This chain connects TRBV5-6 to TRBJ2-5; D gene unclear. CDR3 size: 14 residues. Germline V gene sequence: CDR1 SGHDT, CDR2 YYEEEE. The ends were cut back, 1 base at V and 1 base at J, with 8 bases in the middle. Written as DNA, the CDR3 is TGTGCCAGCAGCTTGAGTGGCTTCCAAGAGACCCAGTACTTC. Amino acids: CASSLSGFQETQYF.